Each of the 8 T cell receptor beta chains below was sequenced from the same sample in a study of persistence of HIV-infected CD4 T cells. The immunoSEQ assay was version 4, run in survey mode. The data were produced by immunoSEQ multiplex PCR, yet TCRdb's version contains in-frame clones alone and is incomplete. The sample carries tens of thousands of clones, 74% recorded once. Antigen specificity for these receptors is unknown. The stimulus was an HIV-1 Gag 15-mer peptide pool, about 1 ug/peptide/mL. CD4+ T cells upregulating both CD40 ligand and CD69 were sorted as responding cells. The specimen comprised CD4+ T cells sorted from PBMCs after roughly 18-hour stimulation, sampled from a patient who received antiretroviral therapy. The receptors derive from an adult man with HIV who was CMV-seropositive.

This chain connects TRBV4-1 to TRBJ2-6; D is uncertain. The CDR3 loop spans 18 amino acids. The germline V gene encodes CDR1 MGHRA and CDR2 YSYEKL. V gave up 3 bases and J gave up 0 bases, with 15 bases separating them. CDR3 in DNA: TGCGCCAGCAGCCACAGTGGGTCTCTAAGCTCTGGGGCCAACGTCCTGACTTTC. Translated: CASSHSGSLSSGANVLTF.

The CDR3 is CASSLRPSYGYTF. DNA for the CDR3: TGTGCCAGCAGCTTACGACCGAGCTATGGCTACACCTTC. V and J are TRBV7-2 and TRBJ1-2; D gene ambiguous. V was clipped by 2 bases and J by 4 bases, with 8 bases between them. The CDR3 contains 13 residues. Looked up from germline, CDR1 is SGHTA and CDR2 is FQGNSA. The whole variable domain, filled in from reference TRBV7-2 and TRBJ1-2, reads GAGVSQSPSNKVTEKGKDVELRCDPISGHTALYWYRQSLGQGLEFLIYFQGNSAPDKSGLPSDRFSAERTGGSVSTLTIQRTQQEDSAVYLCASSLRPSYGYTFGSGTRLTVV.

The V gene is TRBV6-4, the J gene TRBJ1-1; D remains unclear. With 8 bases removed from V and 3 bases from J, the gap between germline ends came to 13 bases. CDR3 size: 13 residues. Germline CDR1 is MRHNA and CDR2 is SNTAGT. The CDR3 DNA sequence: TGTGCCAGCTTTGGTAACCACGACACTGAAGCTTTCTTT. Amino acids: CASFGNHDTEAFF.

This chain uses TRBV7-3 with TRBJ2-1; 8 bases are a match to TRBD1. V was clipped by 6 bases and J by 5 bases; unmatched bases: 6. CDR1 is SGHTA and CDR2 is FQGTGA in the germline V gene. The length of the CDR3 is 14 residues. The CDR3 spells CASREGQAHNEQFF. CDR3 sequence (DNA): TGTGCCAGCAGGGAGGGACAGGCCCACAATGAGCAGTTCTTC. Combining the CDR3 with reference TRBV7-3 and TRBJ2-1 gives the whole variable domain GAGVSQTPSNKVTEKGKYVELRCDPISGHTALYWYRQSLGQGPEFLIYFQGTGAADDSGLPNDRFFAVRPEGSVSTLKIQRTERGDSAVYLCASREGQAHNEQFFGPGTRLTVL.

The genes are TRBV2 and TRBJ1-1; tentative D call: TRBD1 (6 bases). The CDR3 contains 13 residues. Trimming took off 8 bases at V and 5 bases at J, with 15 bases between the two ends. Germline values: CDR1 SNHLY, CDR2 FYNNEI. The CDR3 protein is CASATRTVTEAFF. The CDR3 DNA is TGTGCCAGCGCCACGCGGACAGTAACTGAAGCTTTCTTT.

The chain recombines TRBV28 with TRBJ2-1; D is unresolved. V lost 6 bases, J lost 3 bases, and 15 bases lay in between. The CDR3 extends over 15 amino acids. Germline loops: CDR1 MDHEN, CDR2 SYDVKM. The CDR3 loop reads CASSDGLVSYNEQFF. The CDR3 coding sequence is TGTGCCAGCAGCGATGGTCTAGTTAGCTACAATGAGCAGTTCTTC.

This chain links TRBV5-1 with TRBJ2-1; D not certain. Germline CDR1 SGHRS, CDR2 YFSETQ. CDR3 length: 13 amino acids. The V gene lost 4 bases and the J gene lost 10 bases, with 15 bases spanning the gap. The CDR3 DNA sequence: TGCGCCAGCAGCGTCGCCAGGAATCAAGAGCAGTTCTTC. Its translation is CASSVARNQEQFF.

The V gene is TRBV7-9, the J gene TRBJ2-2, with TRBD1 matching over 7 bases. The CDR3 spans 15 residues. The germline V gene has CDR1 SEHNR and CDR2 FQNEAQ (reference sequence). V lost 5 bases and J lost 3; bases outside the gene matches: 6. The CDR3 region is CASSVKGADTGELFF. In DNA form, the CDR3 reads TGTGCCAGCAGCGTAAAGGGGGCGGACACCGGGGAGCTGTTTTTT.